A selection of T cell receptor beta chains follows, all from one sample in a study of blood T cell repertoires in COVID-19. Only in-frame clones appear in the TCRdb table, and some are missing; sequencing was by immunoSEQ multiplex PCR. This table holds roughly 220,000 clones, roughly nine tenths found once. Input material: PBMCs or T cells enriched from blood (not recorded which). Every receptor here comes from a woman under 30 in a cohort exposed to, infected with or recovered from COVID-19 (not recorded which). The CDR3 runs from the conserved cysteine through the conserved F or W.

CASSHSPAGETQYF,TRBV3-1/TRBV3-2
CASRRDRDIGGYTF,TRBV28
CASSPGGLDTIYF,TRBV9
CASSFVGGTNEKLFF,TRBV28
CASSSPHGRADEKLFF,TRBV6-2/TRBV6-3
CATSEGGNTEAFF,TRBV24-1
CATGGLAYNEQFF,TRBV24-1
CASSETGRPNQPQHF,TRBV10-2
CASRANSYSNQPQHF,TRBV2
CAISRDRGPGYEAFF,TRBV10-3
CASRQQGNANYGYTF,TRBV5-1
CASSPSDRGTYEQYF,TRBV4-2
CASSPGWPRGYGYTF,TRBV11-2
CAWSVPGLAGDSTDTQYF,TRBV30
CASSSHRGGGYTF,TRBV27
CASSLLLDYEQYF,TRBV28
CASSLFKLATSYNEQFF,TRBV7-9
CASRVQGFTEAFF,TRBV10-2
CASSQGGTGAKNIQYF,TRBV3-1/TRBV3-2
CASSIMRGAYEQYF,TRBV19
CASRQNQETQYF,TRBV12-3/TRBV12-4
CASSSPRDRARDGYTF,TRBV19
CASSLDRGQGEQFF,TRBV7-3
CATSRGLGRNTGELFF,TRBV15
CASSLSIRGRLTNSPLHF,TRBV27
CSVGTVATNEKLFF,TRBV29-1
CSPPTGAEETQYF,TRBV29-1
CAISVDSSNQPQHF,TRBV10-3
CATSDFARHSSTDTQYF,TRBV24-1
CASGPRTSYTGELFF,TRBV5-1
CASSSPGQGADGYTF,TRBV28
CASSLARGNTEAFF,TRBV5-1
CASSPHEPGQGGNTIYF,TRBV18
CASLESAATEAFF,TRBV18
CASSPSGSRTDTQYF,TRBV5-1
CASSYRAAGELFF,TRBV7-3
CASSFRNTEAFF,TRBV7-9
CASSSLERESLAQYF,TRBV7-8